The 5 T cell receptor beta chains presented below share a single source sample, sequenced in a study of response to subunit inactivated influenza vaccine. Via MiXCR, TCRdb re-called the RT-PCR reads, giving one row per CDR3 protein. The profile covers hundreds of thousands of distinct CDR3 sequences, with 22% appearing a single time and around a tenth taken by the ten largest. Sample: PBMCs from blood, taken approximately 20 months after vaccination. Source of these receptors: a man aged 50 to 75 who received an inactivated influenza vaccine.

The V call is TRBV5-1, the J call TRBJ2-7, with D hard to call. Trimming cost V 0 bases and J 3 bases, with 16 bases left between them. The CDR3 is 16 residues long. CDR1 is SGHRS, CDR2 YFSETQ, per germline. The CDR3 loop is CASSLAYAGVGYEQYF. CDR3 bases: TGCGCCAGCAGCTTGGCCTATGCTGGAGTAGGCTACGAGCAGTACTTC.

This clonotype was seen ten or more times. The V call is TRBV6-2 or TRBV6-3, the J call TRBJ1-2; D is undetermined. Germline loops: CDR1 MNHEY, CDR2 SVGEGT. V lost 6 bases and J lost 3, with 20 bases in between. The CDR3 runs to 16 residues. The CDR3 spells CASRATGPLADYGYTF. As DNA, the CDR3 is TGTGCCAGCAGGGCCACCGGGCCATTGGCCGACTATGGCTACACCTTC.

A few counts support this clonotype. This chain's CDR3 is CSARDPFSGTGGDGYTF. The CDR3 DNA reads TGCAGTGCTAGAGATCCCTTTTCCGGGACAGGGGGCGACGGCTACACCTTC. This chain joins TRBV20-1 and TRBJ1-2; 12 nucleotides match TRBD1. Germline CDR1 reads DFQATT; CDR2 reads SNEGSKA (reference sequence). The CDR3 covers 17 residues. V lost 0 bases to trimming and J lost 8 bases; unmatched junction nucleotides: 13.

The chain carries TRBV20-1 and TRBJ2-3; tentatively, D is TRBD1 (5 bases). CDR1 is DFQATT, CDR2 SNEGSKA, per germline (reference sequence). The V and J ends lost 5 bases and 2 bases respectively, with 11 bases between them. CDR3 length: 13 amino acids. CDR3 residues: CSAEVGHTDTQYF. As DNA, the CDR3 is TGCAGTGCTGAGGTGGGGCACACAGATACGCAGTATTTT.

This sequence joins TRBV7-2 and TRBJ1-5, with D uncertain. V was shortened by 1 base and J by 9 bases, with 10 bases between the two germline ends. CDR3 length equals 13 residues. Looked up from germline, CDR1 is SGHTA and CDR2 is FQGNSA. The CDR3 nucleotides are TGTGCCAGCAGCTTAGGAGTACTCGGGCCCCAGCATTTT. It translates to CASSLGVLGPQHF.